These 24 T cell receptor beta chains share one sample of origin, sequenced in a study of blood T cell repertoires in COVID-19. Only in-frame clones appear in the TCRdb table, and some are missing; sequencing was by immunoSEQ multiplex PCR. The sample carries 26,000 or so clones, 89% recorded once. Sequenced input: peripheral blood. The receptors shown here come from a human donor in a cohort sampled during active COVID-19.

The chain employs TRBV6-5 and TRBJ1-2; D perhaps matches TRBD1 (6 bases). V lost 6 bases, J lost 7 bases, and 15 bases lay in between. CDR1 and CDR2 (germline): MNHEY, SVGAGI. CDR3 length: 13 residues. CDR3 nucleotides: TGTGCCAGCAGACCGGCCGACAGGACTGGCTACACCTTC. Encoded protein: CASRPADRTGYTF.

CDR3 residues: CASRGPGETQYF. In nucleotides, the CDR3 is TGTGCCAGCAGGGGCCCGGGGGAGACCCAGTACTTC. This chain links TRBV9 with TRBJ2-5, with a weak D call TRBD2 (5 bases). The germline V gene encodes CDR1 SGDLS and CDR2 YYNGEE. CDR3 size: 12 residues. V was cut by 5 bases and J by 5 bases, with 10 bases left in between.

The chain links TRBV9 to TRBJ2-1; 12 bases line up with TRBD2. Germline V gives CDR1 SGDLS, CDR2 YYNGEE. The CDR3 is 18 amino acids. J lost 4 bases, V lost 1 base, and 9 bases had no gene match. CDR3 loop: CASSVSLAGGPRYNEQFF. The CDR3 nucleotides read TGTGCCAGCAGCGTAAGTCTAGCGGGGGGGCCTCGGTACAATGAGCAGTTCTTC. Full variable domain (outside the CDR3, taken from reference TRBV9 and TRBJ2-1): DSGVTQTPKHLITATGQRVTLRCSPRSGDLSVYWYQQSLDQGLQFLIQYYNGEERAKGNILERFSAQQFPDLHSELNLSSLELGDSALYFCASSVSLAGGPRYNEQFFGPGTRLTVL.

The chain has TRBV10-3 and TRBJ1-1; 8 positions match TRBD1. The germline CDR1 and CDR2 sequences are ENHRY and SYGVKD. The length of the CDR3 is 13 residues. Trimming at V came to 7 bases and at J to 6 bases, leaving 7 bases not matched to a gene. CDR3 nucleotides: TGTGCCATCACTACAGGGGGGCAGGCTGAAGCTTTCTTT. Translation gives CAITTGGQAEAFF.

This clone was detected once. This chain joins TRBV7-6 and TRBJ2-7; D may be TRBD1 (6 bases). Germline V lookup: CDR1 SGHVS, CDR2 FNYEAQ. Deletions cut 3 bases from V and 6 bases from J, with 21 bases between. This CDR3 comprises 16 residues. The CDR3 spells CASSLSYGQRSGEQYF. The CDR3 DNA sequence: TGTGCCAGCAGCTTGTCATACGGACAGCGAAGTGGCGAGCAGTACTTC.

This clone was detected once. V is TRBV7-9 and J is TRBJ1-2; D remains unclear. CDR1 SEHNR and CDR2 FQNEAQ come from the germline V gene (reference sequence). V gave up 5 bases and J gave up 6 bases, with 13 bases separating them. CDR3 length equals 13 residues. The CDR3 loop reads CASSTRGAHGYTF. CDR3 coding DNA: TGTGCCAGCAGCACTCGCGGAGCTCATGGCTACACCTTC.

The CDR3 is CASSPLRGGPQETQYF. For the CDR3, the DNA is TGTGCCAGCAGCCCCCTTCGCGGGGGGCCCCAAGAGACCCAGTACTTC. The J gene is TRBJ2-5, the V gene TRBV3-1 (or the pseudogene TRBV3-2); the match to TRBD2 covers 8 bases. This CDR3 has 16 amino acids. V lost 4 bases, J lost 1 base, and 8 bases stayed unmatched. In germline, CDR1 is LGHDT, CDR2 YNNKEL (reference sequence).

The genes are TRBV27 and TRBJ2-1; D perhaps matches TRBD1 (6 bases). The CDR3 is made up of 16 amino acids. Trimming stripped 5 bases from V and 10 bases from J, with 24 bases between. Germline V gives CDR1 MNHEY, CDR2 SMNVEV (reference sequence). The CDR3 DNA follows: TGTGCCAGCAGTGGCGCAGGGGCGCAATATCAACACGAGCAGTTCTTC. Protein product: CASSGAGAQYQHEQFF.

V usage is TRBV7-3 and J usage is TRBJ1-1, with a weak D call TRBD1 (5 bases). CDR1 and CDR2 from the germline V gene are SGHTA and FQGTGA. Trimming left V 3 bases short and J 0 bases short, with 14 bases between. The CDR3 contains 16 residues. CDR3 residues: CASSFYPRGVNTEAFF. The DNA for the CDR3 is TGTGCCAGCAGCTTTTACCCTCGGGGGGTGAACACTGAAGCTTTCTTT.

The chain recombines TRBV15 with TRBJ1-2; 8 bases map to TRBD1. CDR3 length equals 16 residues. Germline V gives CDR1 LNHNV, CDR2 YYDKDF (reference sequence). Unmatched junction bases numbered 11, after V lost 0 bases and J lost 8 bases. The CDR3 DNA sequence: TGTGCCACCAGCAGAGAATCTGGGACAGGTTCGAGCGGCTACACCTTC. Protein product: CATSRESGTGSSGYTF.

A single count supports this clone. The rearrangement joins TRBV3-1 (or the pseudogene TRBV3-2) to TRBJ1-2, with D possibly matching TRBD1 (6 bases). V lost 5 bases and J 4 bases, leaving 11 bases between the germline ends. The CDR3 has 13 amino acids. Germline assignment: CDR1 LGHDT and CDR2 YNNKEL (reference sequence). In DNA, the CDR3 is TGTGCCAGCAGCGCAGGGGCTAGCTATGGCTACACCTTC. This sequence encodes CASSAGASYGYTF.

This chain uses TRBV27 with TRBJ2-3, with 7 bases that match TRBD1. Trimming removed 4 bases from V and 4 bases from J; junction bases left unmatched: 5. The germline CDR1 and CDR2 sequences are MNHEY and SMNVEV (reference sequence). CDR3 length: 14 residues. The CDR3 region has the DNA TGTGCCAGCAGTTCGAACAGGGGTCCAGATACGCAGTATTTT. Translation: CASSSNRGPDTQYF.

The genes are TRBV7-9 and TRBJ1-1, with D possibly being TRBD1 (6 bases). Germline values: CDR1 SEHNR, CDR2 FQNEAQ (reference sequence). Trimming cost V 7 bases and J 4 bases, with 22 bases left between them. The length of the CDR3 is 16 residues. The CDR3 is CASTLSGAGAGTEAFF. CDR3 bases: TGTGCCAGCACCCTAAGTGGGGCGGGGGCGGGCACTGAAGCTTTCTTT.

The CDR3 loop reads CASSLTSGNTEAFF. CDR3 bases: TGTGCCAGCAGCTTAACGAGTGGTAACACTGAAGCTTTCTTT. V gene TRBV7-3 combines with J gene TRBJ1-1; D not certain. The CDR3 runs to 14 residues. CDR1 SGHTA and CDR2 FQGTGA come from the germline V gene. The V and J ends lost 0 bases and 2 bases respectively, with 7 bases between them.

The chain uses TRBV7-3 and TRBJ1-1, with unresolved D. The CDR3 extends over 12 amino acids. The germline V gene has CDR1 SGHTA and CDR2 FQGTGA. Deletions cut 2 bases from V and 7 bases from J, with 8 bases between. CDR3: CASSLGSGEAFF. The CDR3 nucleotides are TGTGCCAGCAGCTTAGGATCGGGTGAAGCTTTCTTT.

The chain joins TRBV18 to TRBJ2-2; 7 bases are shared with TRBD1. Germline V gene sequence: CDR1 KGHSH, CDR2 LQKENI. With V trimmed by 2 bases and J by 1 base, 10 bases remained unmatched. The CDR3 has 18 residues. This CDR3 is CASSPNFLGQRNTGELFF. CDR3 DNA: TGTGCCAGCTCACCAAATTTCCTGGGACAGCGGAACACCGGGGAGCTGTTTTTT.

The chain's CDR3 is CASSPATPGQGDEQYF. CDR3 DNA sequence: TGTGCCAGCAGCCCTGCAACTCCGGGACAGGGAGACGAGCAGTACTTC. The gene calls are TRBV11-1 and TRBJ2-7; 9 bases line up with TRBD1. There are 16 residues in the CDR3. Germline V gene lookup returns CDR1 SGHAT and CDR2 FQDESV (reference sequence). Losses at the gene ends were 5 bases for V and 5 bases for J; bases not matched to a gene: 13. The variable domain in full, completed from reference TRBV11-1 and TRBJ2-7, reads EAEVAQSPRYKITEKSQAVAFWCDPISGHATLYWYRQILGQGPELLVQFQDESVVDDSQLPKDRFSAERLKGVDSTLKIQPAELGDSAMYLCASSPATPGQGDEQYFGPGTRLTVT.

The chain carries TRBV4-1 and TRBJ1-6; TRBD1 matches 7 bases. From germline, CDR1 is MGHRA and CDR2 YSYEKL. There are 15 residues in the CDR3. V lost 4 bases, J lost 7 bases, and 7 bases stayed unmatched. DNA of the CDR3: TGCGCCAGCAGCCGACTACAGGGGCCGAATTCACCCCTCCACTTT. Translation gives CASSRLQGPNSPLHF.

The rearrangement uses TRBV19 and TRBJ2-1; D perhaps matches TRBD2 (7 bases). This CDR3 is built from 14 residues. Trimming shortened V by 10 bases and J by 7 bases, and 20 bases separated the two germline ends. The V gene's germline CDR1 is LNHDA and CDR2 SQIVND (reference sequence). The CDR3 DNA is TGTGCCAATTCGGGCGGGGGCGATGCGAATGAGCAGTTCTTC. Its translation: CANSGGGDANEQFF.

The chain uses TRBV18 and TRBJ1-2; D unclear. The CDR3 loop spans 14 amino acids. With 0 bases removed from V and 4 bases from J, the gap between germline ends came to 9 bases. CDR1 and CDR2 (germline): KGHSH, LQKENI. CDR3 in amino acids: CASSPPEGPYGYTF. CDR3 sequence (DNA): TGTGCCAGCTCACCACCGGAGGGCCCCTATGGCTACACCTTC.

This sequence joins TRBV19 and TRBJ2-7, with a weak D call TRBD2 (7 bases). The ends were cut back, 6 bases at V and 3 bases at J, with 12 bases in the middle. Per germline, CDR1 LNHDA and CDR2 SQIVND (reference sequence). The CDR3 extends over 13 amino acids. CDR3 coding DNA: TGTGCCAGTAGGGCGGGGGCAGTCTACGAGCAGTACTTC. It is translated as CASRAGAVYEQYF. Variable domain in full (rest from reference TRBV19 and TRBJ2-7): DGGITQSPKYLFRKEGQNVTLSCEQNLNHDAMYWYRQDPGQGLRLIYYSQIVNDFQKGDIAEGYSVSREKKESFPLTVTSAQKNPTAFYLCASRAGAVYEQYFGPGTRLTVT.

The chain employs TRBV11-2 and TRBJ2-7; 10 bases align to TRBD2. Per the germline V gene, CDR1 is SGHAT and CDR2 is FQNNGV. V lost 5 bases, J lost 2 bases, and 6 bases stayed unmatched. CDR3 length: 15 residues. The CDR3 DNA reads as TGTGCCAGCAGCCACCGGACTAGCGGCCCCTACGAGCAGTACTTC. Protein product: CASSHRTSGPYEQYF.

The V and J genes are TRBV7-6 and TRBJ2-7, with TRBD2 matching over 11 bases. Germline values: CDR1 SGHVS, CDR2 FNYEAQ. V was clipped by 0 bases and J by 4 bases; unmatched bases: 2. The CDR3 has 15 amino acids. This CDR3 reads CASSLAASGGYEQYF. CDR3 DNA sequence: TGTGCCAGCAGCTTAGCGGCTAGCGGGGGGTACGAGCAGTACTTC.

CDR3 region: CASSSTSGGSGYEQFF. In nucleotides, the CDR3 is TGTGCCAGCAGCTCAACTAGCGGGGGCTCGGGGTACGAGCAGTTCTTC. The chain is built from TRBV7-8 and TRBJ2-1, with 11 bases matching TRBD2. Germline trimming cut 4 bases from V and 10 bases from J; bases unmatched to any gene: 12. CDR1 is SGHVS and CDR2 is FQNEAQ in the germline V gene. The CDR3 spans 16 residues.